This T cell receptor beta chain was obtained from a study of T cell responses to AZD1222 COVID-19 vaccine. There are 16 residues in the CDR3. The germline CDR1 and CDR2 sequences are SNHLY and FYNNEI. V shed 4 bases, J shed 1 base, and the junction held 8 bases outside the gene matches. The table came from immunoSEQ multiplex PCR; TCRdb's copy has only in-frame clones and leaves some out. The table has about 15,000 clones, roughly nine tenths seen once; the top ten hold around 3%. General study points: After two AZD1222 doses, spike-specific TCR breadth and depth rose versus day 0. Spike was spanned by vaccine-associated CD4 TCRs, with dominance at 160-218 and 743-854. Unmutated variant regions are reportedly the target of nearly half of TCRs that are spike-specific.

Some second doses came at about 4 weeks and others at about 12 weeks; these were pooled. As regards this clone: Its antigen is not known.

This clonotype was sampled from an adult who received the AZD1222 COVID-19 vaccine. The V gene is TRBV2, the J gene TRBJ2-3; 7 nucleotides align to TRBD2. Specimen: peripheral blood, collected 28 days after the second AZD1222 dose. Here the CDR3 DNA reads TGTGCCAGCAGTGTCTCATCGGGAGGACGCACAGATACGCAGTATTTT. It encodes CASSVSSGGRTDTQYF. The entire variable domain, with the rest obtained from reference TRBV2 and TRBJ2-3, is as follows: EPEVTQTPSHQVTQMGQEVILRCVPISNHLYFYWYRQILGQKVEFLVSFYNNEISEKSEIFDDQFSVERPDGSNFTLKIRSTKLEDSAMYFCASSVSSGGRTDTQYFGPGTRLTVL.